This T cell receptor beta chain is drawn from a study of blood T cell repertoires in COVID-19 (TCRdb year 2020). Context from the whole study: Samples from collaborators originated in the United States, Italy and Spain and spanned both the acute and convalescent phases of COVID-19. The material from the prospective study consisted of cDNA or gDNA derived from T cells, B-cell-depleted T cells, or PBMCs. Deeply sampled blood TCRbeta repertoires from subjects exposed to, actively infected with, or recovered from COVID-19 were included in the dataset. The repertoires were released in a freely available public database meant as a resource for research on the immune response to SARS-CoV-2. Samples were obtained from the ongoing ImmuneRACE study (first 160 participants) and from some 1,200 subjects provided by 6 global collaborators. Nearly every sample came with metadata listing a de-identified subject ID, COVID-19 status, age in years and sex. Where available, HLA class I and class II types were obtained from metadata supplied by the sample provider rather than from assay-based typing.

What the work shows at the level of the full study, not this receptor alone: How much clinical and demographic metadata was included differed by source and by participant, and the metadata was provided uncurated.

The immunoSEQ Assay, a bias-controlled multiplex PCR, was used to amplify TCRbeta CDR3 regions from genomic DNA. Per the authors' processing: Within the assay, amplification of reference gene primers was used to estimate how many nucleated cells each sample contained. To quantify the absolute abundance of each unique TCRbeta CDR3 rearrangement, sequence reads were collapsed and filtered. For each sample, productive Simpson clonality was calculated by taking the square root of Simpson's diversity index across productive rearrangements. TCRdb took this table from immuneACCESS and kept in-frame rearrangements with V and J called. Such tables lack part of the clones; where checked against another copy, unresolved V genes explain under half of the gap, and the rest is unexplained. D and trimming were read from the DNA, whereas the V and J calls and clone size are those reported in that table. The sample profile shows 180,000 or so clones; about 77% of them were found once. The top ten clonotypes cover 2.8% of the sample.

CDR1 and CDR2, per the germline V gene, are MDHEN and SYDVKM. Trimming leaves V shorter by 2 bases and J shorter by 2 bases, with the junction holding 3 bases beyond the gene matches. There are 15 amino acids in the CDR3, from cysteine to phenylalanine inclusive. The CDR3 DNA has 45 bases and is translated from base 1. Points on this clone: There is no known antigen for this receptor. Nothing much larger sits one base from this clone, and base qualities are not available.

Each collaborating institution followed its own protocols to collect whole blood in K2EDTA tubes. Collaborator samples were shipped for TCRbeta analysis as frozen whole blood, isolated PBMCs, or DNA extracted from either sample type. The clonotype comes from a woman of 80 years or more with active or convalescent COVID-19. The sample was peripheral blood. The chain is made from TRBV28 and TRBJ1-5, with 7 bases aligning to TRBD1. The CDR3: CASSLRGRGNQPQHF. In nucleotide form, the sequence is TGTGCCAGCAGTTTAAGGGGGCGCGGCAATCAGCCCCAGCATTTT.